Presented here are 22 T cell receptor beta chains from one specimen sequenced in a study of T cell responses to AZD1222 COVID-19 vaccine. TCRdb's table, derived via immunoSEQ multiplex PCR, lists solely in-frame clones and lacks some. The sample contains about 60,000 clones, approximately 86% of which appear only once. Sequenced here: peripheral blood, sampled 28 days after the second AZD1222 dose. These receptors were collected from an adult who received the AZD1222 COVID-19 vaccine.

The genes are TRBV5-4 and TRBJ2-5; D gene uncertain. The germline CDR1 and CDR2 sequences are SGHNT and YYREEE (reference sequence). V was clipped by 0 bases and J by 5 bases, with 8 bases between them. The CDR3 contains 13 residues. CDR3: CASSLAGVETQYF. The CDR3 DNA sequence: TGTGCCAGCAGCTTGGCTGGGGTTGAGACCCAGTACTTC. The whole variable domain, remainder taken from reference TRBV5-4 and TRBJ2-5, is ETGVTQSPTHLIKTRGQQVTLRCSSQSGHNTVSWYQQALGQGPQFIFQYYREEENGRGNFPPRFSGLQFPNYSSELNVNALELDDSALYLCASSLAGVETQYFGPGTRLLVL.

This sequence joins TRBV2 and TRBJ1-1, with TRBD1 identical over 11 bases. Germline CDR1 reads SNHLY; CDR2 reads FYNNEI. The J segment lost 4 bases and the V segment lost 6 bases, leaving 1 base of the junction unmatched. This CDR3 contains 13 residues. CDR3 sequence reads: CASRGQGVTEAFF. CDR3 DNA sequence: TGTGCCAGCAGGGGACAGGGGGTCACTGAAGCTTTCTTT.

A single count supports this clone. The V and J genes are TRBV5-6 and TRBJ2-5, with TRBD2 matching over 13 bases. The CDR3 is 16 amino acids. Germline V gene sequence: CDR1 SGHDT, CDR2 YYEEEE. After removal of 4 bases from V and 5 bases from J, the junction contained 8 bases not matched to a gene. DNA of the CDR3: TGTGCCAGCAGCAGAAGACTAGCGGGGGGACAGGAGACCCAGTACTTC. Its translation is CASSRRLAGGQETQYF.

The rearrangement links TRBV18 to TRBJ2-5, with D tentatively TRBD1 (6 bases). The length of the CDR3 is 14 residues. Germline V gene sequence: CDR1 KGHSH, CDR2 LQKENI. V lost 2 bases to trimming and J lost 5 bases, with 12 bases between them. CDR3 loop: CASSPITGQETQYF. The CDR3 DNA is TGTGCCAGCTCACCAATCACAGGACAGGAGACCCAGTACTTC.

The rearrangement links TRBV5-5 to TRBJ2-7; TRBD2 matches 8 bases. The V segment lost 4 bases and the J segment 0 bases; nucleotides outside the gene matches: 9. Germline V gene lookup returns CDR1 SGHKS and CDR2 YYEKEE (reference sequence). The CDR3 extends over 16 amino acids. The CDR3 spells CASSRTGTSFSYEQYF. The DNA of the CDR3 is TGTGCCAGCAGCCGGACCGGGACTAGTTTCTCCTACGAGCAGTACTTC.

J is TRBJ1-4 and V is TRBV28; D is unresolved. Germline CDR1 is MDHEN and CDR2 is SYDVKM. Trimming removed 11 bases from V and 5 bases from J, with 12 bases in between. The CDR3 is made up of 12 amino acids. The CDR3 nucleotides read TGTGCCTGCCGGGAACGAAATGAAAAACTGTTTTTT. It encodes CACRERNEKLFF.

The rearrangement uses TRBV2 and TRBJ1-6; TRBD1 is a possible D gene (5 bases). Germline values: CDR1 SNHLY, CDR2 FYNNEI. Trimming pared 5 bases from V and 7 bases from J, leaving 15 bases between. This CDR3 contains 15 residues. CDR3: CASSRGGYRNSPLHF. The CDR3 DNA follows: TGTGCCAGCAGTCGGGGGGGTTATCGAAATTCACCCCTCCACTTT.

The rearrangement links TRBV27 to TRBJ1-2; TRBD1 aligns across 8 bases. The germline V gene has CDR1 MNHEY and CDR2 SMNVEV (reference sequence). The CDR3 loop spans 13 amino acids. V dropped 8 bases and J dropped 5; count of bases not matched to a gene: 7. DNA for the CDR3: TGTGCCAGCGGCACCGGGACAGGTTATGGCTACACCTTC. Translated: CASGTGTGYGYTF.

The chain has TRBV28 and TRBJ2-7, with 9 bases identical to TRBD1. J lost 5 bases, V lost 6 bases, and 11 bases had no gene match. Germline CDR1 MDHEN, CDR2 SYDVKM. This CDR3 has 15 amino acids. As DNA, the CDR3 is TGTGCCAGCAGGTTAGGGGGACAGGGTATCCACGAGCAGTACTTC. This gives the protein CASRLGGQGIHEQYF.

In nucleotides, the CDR3 is TGTGCCAGCTCACGTCGGACGGCCGGCTTCAATGAGCAGTTCTTC. Translating gives CASSRRTAGFNEQFF. This rearrangement joins TRBV18 to TRBJ2-1; D is undetermined. Germline V gene sequence: CDR1 KGHSH, CDR2 LQKENI. This CDR3 has 15 residues. V gave up 4 bases and J gave up 6 bases, with 16 bases separating them.

The rearrangement links TRBV11-2 to TRBJ2-2; D is perhaps TRBD1 (6 bases). Trimming stripped 5 bases from V and 3 bases from J, with 7 bases between. Germline V gene data show CDR1 as SGHAT and CDR2 as FQNNGV. CDR3 length: 13 amino acids. The CDR3: CASSHRDTGELFF. In nucleotides, the CDR3 is TGTGCCAGCAGCCACAGGGACACCGGGGAGCTGTTTTTT. Variable domain in full (rest from reference TRBV11-2 and TRBJ2-2): EAGVAQSPRYKIIEKRQSVAFWCNPISGHATLYWYQQILGQGPKLLIQFQNNGVVDDSQLPKDRFSAERLKGVDSTLKIQPAKLEDSAVYLCASSHRDTGELFFGEGSRLTVL.

The CDR3 reads CASSAWTGVNEKLFF. CDR3 nucleotides: TGTGCCAGCAGCGCCTGGACAGGTGTTAATGAAAAACTGTTTTTT. The chain links TRBV9 to TRBJ1-4; 7 nucleotides align to TRBD1. Per germline, CDR1 SGDLS and CDR2 YYNGEE. Trimming at V came to 3 bases and at J to 4 bases, leaving 6 bases not matched to a gene. The CDR3 is 15 residues long.

The J gene is TRBJ2-1, the V gene TRBV6-5; maybe TRBD1 (6 bases). V gave up 5 bases and J gave up 4 bases, with 15 bases separating them. This CDR3 contains 15 residues. Germline CDR1 is MNHEY and CDR2 is SVGAGI. CDR3 sequence (DNA): TGTGCCAGCAGTCCCCAGGGGACCACATACAATGAGCAGTTCTTC. Its translation: CASSPQGTTYNEQFF.

The chain is built from TRBV18 and TRBJ1-5; no reliable D call. The V end lost 2 bases, the J end lost 3 bases, and 11 bases lay between the germline ends. Germline V gene sequence: CDR1 KGHSH, CDR2 LQKENI. The CDR3 sequence is 15 residues long. The CDR3: CASSPSRVSNQPQHF. The CDR3 DNA follows: TGTGCCAGCTCACCAAGTAGGGTTTCCAATCAGCCCCAGCATTTT.

The chain links TRBV7-2 to TRBJ2-1; D possibly corresponds to TRBD2 (5 bases). There are 15 residues in the CDR3. Germline-derived CDR1 and CDR2 are SGHTA and FQGNSA. V lost 4 bases and J 0 bases, leaving 10 bases between the germline ends. In DNA, the CDR3 is TGTGCCAGCAGCTCGACTACAAGCTCCTACAATGAGCAGTTCTTC. It yields the protein CASSSTTSSYNEQFF.

The rearrangement uses TRBV27 and TRBJ1-2, with D perhaps TRBD1 (6 bases). Trimming shortened V by 11 bases and J by 1 base, and 14 bases separated the two germline ends. The CDR3 totals 13 residues. The germline V gene encodes CDR1 MNHEY and CDR2 SMNVEV (reference sequence). The CDR3 sequence: CAVGGPINYGYTF. The CDR3 DNA is TGTGCCGTTGGGGGCCCAATTAACTATGGCTACACCTTC.

The genes are TRBV29-1 and TRBJ2-6; 7 bases map to TRBD2. V was pared by 5 bases and J by 0 bases, with 10 bases of the junction left unmatched. Germline-derived CDR1 and CDR2 are SQVTM and ANQGSEA. This CDR3 is built from 17 residues. CDR3 in amino acids: CSVREVGANSGANVLTF. The CDR3 bases are TGCAGCGTTCGGGAGGTCGGCGCTAACTCTGGGGCCAACGTCCTGACTTTC. The full variable domain, its missing parts supplied by reference TRBV29-1 and TRBJ2-6, is SAVISQKPSRDICQRGTSLTIQCQVDSQVTMMFWYRQQPGQSLTLIATANQGSEATYESGFVIDKFPISRPNLTFSTLTVSNMSPEDSSIYLCSVREVGANSGANVLTFGAGSRLTVL.

The V call is TRBV7-2, the J call TRBJ2-2; D not resolved. V was shortened by 7 bases and J by 0 bases, with 15 bases between the two germline ends. The CDR3 contains 16 residues. CDR1 SGHTA and CDR2 FQGNSA come from the germline V gene. CDR3 protein: CASTPLWATNTGELFF. The CDR3, as DNA: TGTGCCAGCACCCCGCTCTGGGCCACGAACACCGGGGAGCTGTTTTTT.

V and J are TRBV19 and TRBJ1-3; 9 bases agree with TRBD1. V shed 3 bases, J shed 1 base, and the junction held 7 bases outside the gene matches. CDR3 length: 17 residues. The V gene's germline CDR1 is LNHDA and CDR2 SQIVND (reference sequence). The CDR3 sequence: CASSIKGQGPSGNTIYF. The DNA of the CDR3 is TGTGCCAGTAGTATCAAGGGACAGGGTCCTTCTGGAAACACCATATATTTT.

The chain employs TRBV19 and TRBJ1-5; 8 bases line up with TRBD1. Germline loops: CDR1 LNHDA, CDR2 SQIVND (reference sequence). There are 15 residues in the CDR3. After removal of 1 base from V and 4 bases from J, the junction contained 3 bases not matched to a gene. The CDR3 nucleotides are TGTGCCAGTAGTATAGCAGGGGGCGGGAATCAGCCCCAGCATTTT. It codes for CASSIAGGGNQPQHF.

This chain links TRBV29-1 with TRBJ2-2; D perhaps matches TRBD1 (6 bases). Trimming cost V 7 bases and J 4 bases, with 22 bases left between them. The CDR3 is made up of 16 amino acids. Germline V gives CDR1 SQVTM, CDR2 ANQGSEA. CDR3 residues: CSAGTSVAAVTGELFF. In nucleotides, the CDR3 is TGCAGCGCCGGGACATCGGTAGCCGCGGTCACCGGGGAGCTGTTTTTT.

The rearrangement links TRBV7-2 to TRBJ1-2, with 8 bases that match TRBD1. Germline V gene lookup returns CDR1 SGHTA and CDR2 FQGNSA. V shed 3 bases, J shed 4 bases, and the junction held 16 bases outside the gene matches. The CDR3 has 18 residues. CDR3 in amino acids: CASSFSGTGLSTSYGYTF. The CDR3 DNA reads TGTGCCAGCAGCTTTTCCGGGACAGGCCTCTCCACGTCCTATGGCTACACCTTC.